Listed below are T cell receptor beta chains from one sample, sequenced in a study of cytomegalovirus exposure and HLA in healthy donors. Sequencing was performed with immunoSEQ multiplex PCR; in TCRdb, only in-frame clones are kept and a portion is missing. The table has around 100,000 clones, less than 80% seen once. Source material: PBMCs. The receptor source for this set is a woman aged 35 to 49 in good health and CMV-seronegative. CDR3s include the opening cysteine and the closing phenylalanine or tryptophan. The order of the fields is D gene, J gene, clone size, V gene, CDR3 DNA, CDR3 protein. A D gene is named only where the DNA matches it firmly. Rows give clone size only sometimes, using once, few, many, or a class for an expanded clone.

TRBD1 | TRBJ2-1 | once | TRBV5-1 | TGCGCCAGCAGCTTGGGGGGACAGGGGCCCATCAATGAGCAGTTCTTC | CASSLGGQGPINEQFF
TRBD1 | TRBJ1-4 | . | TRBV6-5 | TGTGCCAGCAGTCGGGGAGGGACAGGGAATGAAAAACTGTTTTTT | CASSRGGTGNEKLFF
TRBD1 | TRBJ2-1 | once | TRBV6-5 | TGTGCCAGCAGTTCACGGACAGGTGTCTACAATGAGCAGTTCTTC | CASSSRTGVYNEQFF
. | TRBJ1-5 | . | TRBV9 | TGTGCCAGCAGTCGAGCGGGAGATCAGCCCCAGCATTTT | CASSRAGDQPQHF
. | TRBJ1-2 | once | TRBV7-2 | TGTGCCAGCAGCGCACAGAGAAGTGGCTACACCTTC | CASSAQRSGYTF
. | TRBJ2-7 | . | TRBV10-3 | TGTGCCATCATGGGTACGGAGACCTACGAGCAGTACTTC | CAIMGTETYEQYF
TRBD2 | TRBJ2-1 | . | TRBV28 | TGTGCCAGCAGTTACCTAGCGGGGGTCAATGAGCAGTTCTTC | CASSYLAGVNEQFF
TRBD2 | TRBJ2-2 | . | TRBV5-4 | TGTGCCAGCAGCTTGAGAGCGGGAGTTACCACCGGGGAGCTGTTTTTT | CASSLRAGVTTGELFF
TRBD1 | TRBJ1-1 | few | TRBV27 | TGTGCCAGCAGTCCCCTGACAGGGTCTTTGAACACTGAAGCTTTCTTT | CASSPLTGSLNTEAFF
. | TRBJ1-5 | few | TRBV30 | TGTGCCTGGGGAGAGGGTAGCAATCAGCCCCAGCATTTT | CAWGEGSNQPQHF